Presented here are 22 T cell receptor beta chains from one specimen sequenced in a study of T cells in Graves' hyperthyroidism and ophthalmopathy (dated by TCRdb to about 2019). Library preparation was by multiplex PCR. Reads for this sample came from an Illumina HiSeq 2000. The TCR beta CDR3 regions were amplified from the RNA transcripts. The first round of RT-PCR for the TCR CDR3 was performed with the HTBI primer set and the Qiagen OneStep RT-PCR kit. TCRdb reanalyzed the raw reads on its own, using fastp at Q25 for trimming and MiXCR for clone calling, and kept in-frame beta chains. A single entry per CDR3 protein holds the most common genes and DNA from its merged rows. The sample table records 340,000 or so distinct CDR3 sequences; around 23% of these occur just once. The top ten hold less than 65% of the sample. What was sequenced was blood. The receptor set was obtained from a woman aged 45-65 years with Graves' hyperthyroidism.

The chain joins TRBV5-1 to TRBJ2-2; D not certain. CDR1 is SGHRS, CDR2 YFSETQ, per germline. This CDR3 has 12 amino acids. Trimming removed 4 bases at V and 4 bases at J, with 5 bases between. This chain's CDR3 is CASSKSTGELFF. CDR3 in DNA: TGCGCCAGCAGCAAGTCCACCGGGGAGCTGTTTTTT.

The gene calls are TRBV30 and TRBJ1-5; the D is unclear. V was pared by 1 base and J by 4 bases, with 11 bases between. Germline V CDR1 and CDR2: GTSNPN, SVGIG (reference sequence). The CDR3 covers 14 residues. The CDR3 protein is CAWSAGNRNQPQHF. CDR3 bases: TGTGCCTGGAGTGCGGGGAACCGAAATCAGCCCCAGCATTTT.

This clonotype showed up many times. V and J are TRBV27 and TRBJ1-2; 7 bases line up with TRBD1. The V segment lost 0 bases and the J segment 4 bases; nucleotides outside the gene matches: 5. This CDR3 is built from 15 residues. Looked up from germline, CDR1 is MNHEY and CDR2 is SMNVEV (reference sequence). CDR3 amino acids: CASSLSDRAGYGYTF. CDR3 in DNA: TGTGCCAGCAGTTTATCTGACAGGGCAGGCTATGGCTACACCTTC.

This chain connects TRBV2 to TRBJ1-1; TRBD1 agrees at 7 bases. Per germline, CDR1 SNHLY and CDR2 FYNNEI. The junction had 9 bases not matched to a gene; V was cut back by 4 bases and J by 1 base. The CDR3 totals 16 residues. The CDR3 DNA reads TGTGCCAGCAGTGGCCGGGACAGACTATGGAACACTGAAGCTTTCTTT. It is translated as CASSGRDRLWNTEAFF. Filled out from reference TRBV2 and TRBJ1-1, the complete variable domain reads EPEVTQTPSHQVTQMGQEVILRCVPISNHLYFYWYRQILGQKVEFLVSFYNNEISEKSEIFDDQFSVERPDGSNFTLKIRSTKLEDSAMYFCASSGRDRLWNTEAFFGQGTRLTVV.

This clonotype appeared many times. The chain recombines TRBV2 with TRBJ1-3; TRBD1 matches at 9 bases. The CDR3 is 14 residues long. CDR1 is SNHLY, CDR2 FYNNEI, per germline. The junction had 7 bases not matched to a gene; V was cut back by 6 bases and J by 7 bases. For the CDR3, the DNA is TGTGCCAGCAGCCCGGACAGGGGACGGAACACCATATATTTT. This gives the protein CASSPDRGRNTIYF.

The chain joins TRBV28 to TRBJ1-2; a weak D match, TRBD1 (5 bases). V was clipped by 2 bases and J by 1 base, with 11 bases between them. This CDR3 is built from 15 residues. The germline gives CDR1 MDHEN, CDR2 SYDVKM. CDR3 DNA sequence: TGTGCCAGCAGTTTAAGAGGGGACCTTAACTATGGCTACACCTTC. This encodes CASSLRGDLNYGYTF.

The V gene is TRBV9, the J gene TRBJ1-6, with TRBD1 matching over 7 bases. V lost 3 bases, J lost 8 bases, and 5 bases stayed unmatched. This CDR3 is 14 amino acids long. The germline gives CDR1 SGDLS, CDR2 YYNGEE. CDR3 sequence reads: CASSAGQKDSPLHF. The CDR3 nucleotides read TGTGCCAGCAGCGCGGGACAGAAAGATTCACCCCTCCACTTT.

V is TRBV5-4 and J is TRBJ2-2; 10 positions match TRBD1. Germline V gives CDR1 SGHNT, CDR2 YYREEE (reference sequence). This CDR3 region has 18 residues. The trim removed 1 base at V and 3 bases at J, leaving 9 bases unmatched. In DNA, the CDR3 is TGTGCCAGCAGCTTGAGTTTTGGGACAGGGGTGGACACCGGGGAGCTGTTTTTT. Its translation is CASSLSFGTGVDTGELFF.

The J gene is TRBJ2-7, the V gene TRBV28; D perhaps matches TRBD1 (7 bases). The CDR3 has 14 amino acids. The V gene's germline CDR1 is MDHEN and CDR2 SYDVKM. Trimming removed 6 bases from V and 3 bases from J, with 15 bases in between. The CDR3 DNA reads TGTGCCAGCAGACTCGGCCAGGGGGGCTACGAGCAGTACTTC. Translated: CASRLGQGGYEQYF.

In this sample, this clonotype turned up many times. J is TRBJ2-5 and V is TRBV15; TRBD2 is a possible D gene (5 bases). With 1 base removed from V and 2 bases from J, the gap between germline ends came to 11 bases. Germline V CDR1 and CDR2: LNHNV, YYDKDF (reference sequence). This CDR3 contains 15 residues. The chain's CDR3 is CATSRGGGGQETQYF. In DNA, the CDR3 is TGTGCCACCAGCAGAGGTGGCGGAGGACAAGAGACCCAGTACTTC.

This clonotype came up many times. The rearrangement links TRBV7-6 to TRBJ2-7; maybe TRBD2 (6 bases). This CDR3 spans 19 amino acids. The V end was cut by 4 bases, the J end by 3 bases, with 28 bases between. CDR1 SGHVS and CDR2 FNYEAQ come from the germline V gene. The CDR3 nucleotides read TGTGCCAGCAGCTACGGAATTCGGACTAAGGTGGGTTTCCACTACGAGCAGTACTTC. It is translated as CASSYGIRTKVGFHYEQYF.

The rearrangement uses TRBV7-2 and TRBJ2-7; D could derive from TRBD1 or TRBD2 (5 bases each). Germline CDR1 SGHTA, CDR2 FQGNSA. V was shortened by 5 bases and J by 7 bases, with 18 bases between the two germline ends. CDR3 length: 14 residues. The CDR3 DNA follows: TGTGCCAGCAGCACTGCCGGGACGGTGTGGGAGCAGTACTTC. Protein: CASSTAGTVWEQYF.

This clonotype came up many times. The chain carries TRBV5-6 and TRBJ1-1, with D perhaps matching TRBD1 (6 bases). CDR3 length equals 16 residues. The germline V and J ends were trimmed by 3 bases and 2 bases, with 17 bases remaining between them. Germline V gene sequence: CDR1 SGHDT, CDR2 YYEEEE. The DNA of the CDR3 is TGTGCCAGCAGCTCGATCGGTGCTGGGGGCAACACTGAAGCTTTCTTT. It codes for CASSSIGAGGNTEAFF.

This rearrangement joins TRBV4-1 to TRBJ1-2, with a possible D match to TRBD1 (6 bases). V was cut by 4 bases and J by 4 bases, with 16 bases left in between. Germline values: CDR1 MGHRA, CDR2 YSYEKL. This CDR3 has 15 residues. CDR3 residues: CASSRGRGGSYGYTF. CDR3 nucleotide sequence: TGCGCCAGCAGCCGGGGAAGGGGGGGCTCCTATGGCTACACCTTC.

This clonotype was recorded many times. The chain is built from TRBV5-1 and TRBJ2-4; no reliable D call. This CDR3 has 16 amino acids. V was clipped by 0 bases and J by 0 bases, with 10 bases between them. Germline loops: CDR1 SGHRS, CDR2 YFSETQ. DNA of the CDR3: TGCGCCAGCAGCTTGGAGCCAGGTCTAGCCAAAAACATTCAGTACTTC. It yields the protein CASSLEPGLAKNIQYF.

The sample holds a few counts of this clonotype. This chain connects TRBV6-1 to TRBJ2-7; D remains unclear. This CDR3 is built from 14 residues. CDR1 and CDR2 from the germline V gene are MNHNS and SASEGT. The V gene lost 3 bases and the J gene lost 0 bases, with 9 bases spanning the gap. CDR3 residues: CASSDVRPSYEQYF. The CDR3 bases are TGTGCCAGCAGTGATGTCAGGCCCTCCTACGAGCAGTACTTC.

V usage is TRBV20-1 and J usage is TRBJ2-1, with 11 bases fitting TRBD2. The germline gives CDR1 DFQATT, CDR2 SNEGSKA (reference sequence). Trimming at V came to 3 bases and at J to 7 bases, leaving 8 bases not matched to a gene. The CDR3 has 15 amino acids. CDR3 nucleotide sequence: TGCAGTGCTAGGGTACTAGCGGGAGTTCAGAATGAGCAGTTCTTC. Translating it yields CSARVLAGVQNEQFF.

Here the CDR3 reads CSARGLDSPNQPQHF. The CDR3 DNA follows: TGCAGTGCTAGAGGCCTGGACAGTCCAAATCAGCCCCAGCATTTT. The chain couples TRBV20-1 to TRBJ1-5; TRBD1 is a possible D gene (6 bases). The V gene's germline CDR1 is DFQATT and CDR2 SNEGSKA (reference sequence). V lost 1 base and J 4 bases, leaving 14 bases between the germline ends. The CDR3 spans 15 residues.

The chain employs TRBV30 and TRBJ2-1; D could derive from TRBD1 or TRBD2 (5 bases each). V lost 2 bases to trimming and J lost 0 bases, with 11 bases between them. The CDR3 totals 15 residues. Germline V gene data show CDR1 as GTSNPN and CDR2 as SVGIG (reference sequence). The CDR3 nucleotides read TGTGCCTGGAGTAAAGCAGGGAGCTCCTACAATGAGCAGTTCTTC. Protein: CAWSKAGSSYNEQFF.

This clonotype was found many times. The CDR3 here is CSGTDRGAIGEQYF. In nucleotides, the CDR3 is TGCAGTGGGACGGACAGGGGCGCCATTGGTGAGCAGTACTTC. The rearrangement uses TRBV20-1 and TRBJ2-7; 9 bases match TRBD1. Germline-derived CDR1 and CDR2 are DFQATT and SNEGSKA (reference sequence). V gave up 7 bases and J gave up 7 bases; unmatched junction bases: 14. This CDR3 region has 14 residues.

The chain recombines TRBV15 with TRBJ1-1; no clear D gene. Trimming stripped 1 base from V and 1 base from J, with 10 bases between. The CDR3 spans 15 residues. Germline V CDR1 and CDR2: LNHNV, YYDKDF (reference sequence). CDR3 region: CATSRVETANTEAFF. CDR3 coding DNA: TGTGCCACCAGCAGAGTAGAAACGGCGAACACTGAAGCTTTCTTT.

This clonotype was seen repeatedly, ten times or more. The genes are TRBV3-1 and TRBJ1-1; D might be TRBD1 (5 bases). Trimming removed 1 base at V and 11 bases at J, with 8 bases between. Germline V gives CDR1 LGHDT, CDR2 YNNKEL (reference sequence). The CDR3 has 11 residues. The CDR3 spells CASSQGQGAFF. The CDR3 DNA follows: TGTGCCAGCAGCCAAGGGCAGGGTGCTTTCTTT.